The next 19 T cell receptor beta chains were all read from a single sample in a study of blood T cell repertoires in COVID-19. Measured with immunoSEQ multiplex PCR; TCRdb has only the in-frame clones, and not every one. The sample carries 240,000 or so clones, about 87% recorded once. Sequencing was carried out using PBMCs or T cells enriched from blood (not recorded which). These receptors all come from a man aged 50 to 60 who had been exposed to COVID-19.

The chain is built from TRBV5-4 and TRBJ1-6; D remains ambiguous. This CDR3 has 15 amino acids. Germline V gene sequence: CDR1 SGHNT, CDR2 YYREEE (reference sequence). V was clipped by 0 bases and J by 7 bases, with 11 bases between them. The CDR3 DNA follows: TGTGCCAGCAGCTTGGGAGGCCCATCAAATTCACCCCTCCACTTT. Translating gives CASSLGGPSNSPLHF.

The chain employs TRBV9 and TRBJ2-3; no clear D gene. CDR3 length: 15 amino acids. Germline CDR1 SGDLS, CDR2 YYNGEE. V gave up 4 bases and J gave up 6 bases, with 18 bases separating them. The CDR3 spells CASSPSGLLDDTQYF. DNA for the CDR3: TGTGCCAGCAGCCCTTCCGGGTTGCTGGATGATACGCAGTATTTT.

The J gene is TRBJ1-1, the V gene TRBV18; 9 bases map to TRBD1. The germline V gene has CDR1 KGHSH and CDR2 LQKENI. CDR3 length: 17 residues. Trimming took 6 bases from V and 0 from J; bases not matched to a gene: 11. The CDR3 region is CASSPQQTGGMNTEAFF. In nucleotides, the CDR3 is TGTGCCAGCTCTCCGCAGCAGACAGGGGGAATGAACACTGAAGCTTTCTTT.

The chain combines TRBV27 with TRBJ1-6, with D possibly matching TRBD1 (6 bases). V lost 2 bases and J lost 3, with 14 bases in between. The CDR3 has 17 amino acids. Germline V gene lookup returns CDR1 MNHEY and CDR2 SMNVEV (reference sequence). The CDR3 loop reads CASSLGAGALYNSPLHF. For the CDR3, the DNA is TGTGCCAGCAGTTTAGGGGCAGGGGCCCTCTATAATTCACCCCTCCACTTT.

This chain links TRBV2 with TRBJ1-5, with 7 bases fitting TRBD1. Germline CDR1 is SNHLY and CDR2 is FYNNEI. After removal of 6 bases from V and 7 bases from J, the junction contained 9 bases not matched to a gene. The CDR3 length is 14 residues. CDR3 nucleotides: TGTGCCAGCAGCGAGGAGGGGGCCGAGCAGCCCCAGCATTTT. Protein product: CASSEEGAEQPQHF.

The J gene is TRBJ2-1, the V gene TRBV6-6, with 8 bases aligning to TRBD2. Germline assignment: CDR1 MNHNY and CDR2 SVGAGI (reference sequence). The V and J ends lost 1 base and 6 bases, in that order; junction bases with no gene match: 5. The CDR3 loop spans 15 amino acids. CDR3 sequence (DNA): TGTGCCAGCAGTTACTGGACGGGAGGGAGCAATGAGCAGTTCTTC. Encoded protein: CASSYWTGGSNEQFF.

The chain is built from TRBV7-3 and TRBJ2-1, with TRBD2 identical over 13 bases. This CDR3 is built from 16 residues. Unmatched junction bases numbered 12, after V lost 4 bases and J lost 12 bases. In germline, CDR1 is SGHTA, CDR2 FQGTGA. The CDR3 region is CASSSSGTSGTQVQFF. In DNA form, the CDR3 reads TGTGCCAGCAGCTCTTCCGGGACTAGCGGGACCCAAGTGCAGTTCTTC.

This clone was seen only once. V gene TRBV6-5 combines with J gene TRBJ1-2, with D possibly TRBD1 on 6 matching bases. V was pared by 0 bases and J by 5 bases, with 13 bases between. The length of the CDR3 is 15 residues. CDR1 is MNHEY and CDR2 is SVGAGI in the germline V gene. DNA for the CDR3: TGTGCCAGCAGTTACTCGGGGGCTGGACAATATGGCTACACCTTC. The encoded protein is CASSYSGAGQYGYTF.

V usage is TRBV27 and J usage is TRBJ1-4; D gene ambiguous. V was pared by 4 bases and J by 3 bases, with 12 bases between. CDR3 length: 15 residues. CDR1 and CDR2 from the germline V gene are MNHEY and SMNVEV (reference sequence). The CDR3 sequence: CASSSWTGANEKLFF. The CDR3 bases are TGTGCCAGCAGTTCATGGACGGGAGCTAATGAAAAACTGTTTTTT.

This clone was counted once. The chain has TRBV30 and TRBJ1-6; no clear D. There are 16 residues in the CDR3. Deletions cut 3 bases from V and 0 bases from J, with 12 bases between. The germline CDR1 and CDR2 sequences are GTSNPN and SVGIG (reference sequence). The CDR3 DNA reads as TGTGCCTGGAGCCGGGAATCTAGCTCCTATAATTCACCCCTCCACTTT. Its protein product is CAWSRESSSYNSPLHF. Filled out from reference TRBV30 and TRBJ1-6, the complete variable domain reads SQTIHQWPATLVQPVGSPLSLECTVEGTSNPNLYWYRQAAGRGLQLLFYSVGIGQISSEVPQNLSASRPQDRQFILSSKKLLLSDSGFYLCAWSRESSSYNSPLHFGNGTRLTVT.

The chain joins TRBV9 to TRBJ2-2, with 14 bases that match TRBD2. With V trimmed by 4 bases and J by 5 bases, 4 bases remained unmatched. This CDR3 has 16 residues. CDR1 SGDLS and CDR2 YYNGEE come from the germline V gene. In DNA, the CDR3 is TGTGCCAGCAGCCTAGGGACTAGCGGGAGAACCGGGGAGCTGTTTTTT. Its protein is CASSLGTSGRTGELFF.

This clone was recorded once. The gene calls are TRBV21-1 and TRBJ2-3; the table's D call, TRBD2, has no DNA check behind it. TRBV21-1 is a pseudogene. The CDR3 totals 18 residues. The CDR3 DNA sequence: TGTGCCAGCAGCAATCGAGCATGTGGGGCACGGGGGACAGATACGCAGTATTTT. Translation: CASSNRACGARGTDTQYF.

This chain joins TRBV2 and TRBJ2-5; a weak D match, TRBD1 (6 bases). The CDR3 has 13 residues. V lost 9 bases to trimming and J lost 1 base, with 12 bases between them. CDR1 SNHLY and CDR2 FYNNEI come from the germline V gene. For the CDR3, the DNA is TGTGCCAGTTCGGGACAAATCCAAGAGACCCAGTACTTC. This codes for CASSGQIQETQYF. The complete variable domain, with remaining parts taken from reference TRBV2 and TRBJ2-5, reads EPEVTQTPSHQVTQMGQEVILRCVPISNHLYFYWYRQILGQKVEFLVSFYNNEISEKSEIFDDQFSVERPDGSNFTLKIRSTKLEDSAMYFCASSGQIQETQYFGPGTRLLVL.

V is TRBV5-4 and J is TRBJ1-1, with 7 bases lining up with TRBD1. The CDR3 is 14 residues long. V lost 0 bases and J lost 4; bases outside the gene matches: 3. CDR1 SGHNT and CDR2 YYREEE come from the germline V gene (reference sequence). DNA of the CDR3: TGTGCCAGCAGCTTGGAACAGGGGATCACTGAAGCTTTCTTT. It encodes CASSLEQGITEAFF.

V and J are TRBV19 and TRBJ1-2, with 7 bases aligning to TRBD1. Germline CDR1 reads LNHDA; CDR2 reads SQIVND (reference sequence). The CDR3 totals 13 residues. Losses at the gene ends were 5 bases for V and 4 bases for J; bases not matched to a gene: 4. In DNA form, the CDR3 reads TGTGCCAGTAGTCAGGGACAGCTCTATGGCTACACCTTC. This encodes CASSQGQLYGYTF.

The CDR3, as DNA: TGTGCCAGCAGAACGAAACAGGAGGGTTATTTCTTTAATTCACCCCTCCACTTT. Residues: CASRTKQEGYFFNSPLHF. This rearrangement joins TRBV21-1 to TRBJ1-6. TRBV21-1 is tagged as a pseudogene. The length of the CDR3 is 18 residues.

The chain combines TRBV6-5 with TRBJ2-3, with 8 bases that match TRBD1. Germline-derived CDR1 and CDR2 are MNHEY and SVGAGI. CDR3 length: 13 amino acids. J was trimmed by 7 bases and V by 7 bases; bases with no gene match: 7. The CDR3, as DNA: TGTGCCAGCACCGGGACAGGTTTAAATACGCAGTATTTT. This gives the protein CASTGTGLNTQYF.

The rearrangement uses TRBV29-1 and TRBJ1-1; TRBD1 aligns across 7 bases. CDR3 length: 11 residues. The germline V gene encodes CDR1 SQVTM and CDR2 ANQGSEA. CDR3 region: CRSTPGQRAFF. DNA for the CDR3: TGCAGATCGACTCCGGGACAGAGGGCTTTCTTT.

The chain combines TRBV28 with TRBJ2-1; tentatively, D is TRBD2 (5 bases). CDR1 is MDHEN, CDR2 SYDVKM, per germline. This CDR3 has 13 amino acids. V was cut by 6 bases and J by 0 bases, with 6 bases left in between. CDR3 protein: CASRAASYNEQFF. DNA for the CDR3: TGTGCCAGCAGAGCGGCCTCCTACAATGAGCAGTTCTTC.